These 17 T cell receptor beta chains share one sample of origin, sequenced in a study of T cell repertoires in cytomegalovirus infection. No antigens are known for them. TCRdb ran MiXCR on the reads and lists one entry per CDR3 protein. The repertoire holds roughly 280,000 distinct CDR3 sequences, with about 20% as singletons. Sequencing used cultured PBMCs, obtained from culture after CMV antigen stimulation. Receptors originate from a human donor in good health (CMV status not recorded). Some clones in this sample may be carry-over from other donors' samples.

This clonotype has a handful of counts. The chain joins TRBV20-1 to TRBJ1-1; no clear D gene. The V end lost 4 bases, the J end lost 2 bases, and 8 bases lay between the germline ends. The CDR3 is 12 amino acids. Per germline, CDR1 DFQATT and CDR2 SNEGSKA (reference sequence). The CDR3 nucleotides read TGCAGTGCTAAGGCGAGAAACACTGAAGCTTTCTTT. Translating it yields CSAKARNTEAFF.

This rearrangement joins TRBV9 to TRBJ2-1; D is unclear. The CDR3 totals 14 residues. V was clipped by 0 bases and J by 2 bases, with 6 bases between them. The germline CDR1 and CDR2 sequences are SGDLS and YYNGEE. The CDR3 sequence: CASSVEPTYNEQFF. The CDR3 nucleotides are TGTGCCAGCAGCGTAGAGCCCACCTACAATGAGCAGTTCTTC.

As to this clonotype: A read error is possible here, since a much larger clone lies one base away. This sequence joins TRBV7-2 and TRBJ2-7; D is unresolved. Germline CDR1 and CDR2: SGHTA and FQGNSA. This CDR3 is 15 amino acids long. In DNA form, the CDR3 reads TGTGCCAGCAGCTCCGGGCCCTCCGCCTCCTACGAGCAGTGCGTC. It encodes CASSSGPSASYEQCV.

Comment on this clonotype: A much larger clonotype is one base distant, so this may be a read error. This chain joins TRBV7-2 and TRBJ1-5, with D maybe TRBD1 (5 bases). Trimming shortened V by 5 bases and J by 5 bases, and 19 bases separated the two germline ends. CDR3 length equals 16 residues. The germline gives CDR1 SGHTA, CDR2 FQGNSA. The CDR3 sequence is CASSTRTEGPYQPQHF. CDR3 in DNA: TGTGCCAGCAGCACTAGGACGGAGGGACCCTATCAGCCCCAGCATTTT.

This chain links TRBV27 with TRBJ2-1, with 8 nucleotides matching TRBD2. Germline assignment: CDR1 MNHEY and CDR2 SMNVEV (reference sequence). The CDR3 runs to 15 residues. The V gene end was trimmed by 1 base and the J gene end by 5 bases; junction bases not matched to a gene: 4. CDR3 nucleotides: TGTGCCAGCAGTTTATTGGCTAGCGGGCACAATGAGCAGTTCTTC. Translating gives CASSLLASGHNEQFF.

This clonotype turned up a few times. The chain couples TRBV15 to TRBJ1-3, with TRBD1 identical over 11 bases. Losses at the gene ends were 5 bases for V and 3 bases for J; bases not matched to a gene: 3. This CDR3 has 15 amino acids. CDR1 is LNHNV and CDR2 is YYDKDF in the germline V gene (reference sequence). CDR3 region: CATSWTGGFGNTIYF. The CDR3 nucleotides read TGTGCCACCAGCTGGACAGGGGGCTTTGGAAACACCATATATTTT.

This clonotype has more than one count but fewer than ten. The genes are TRBV12-3 or TRBV12-4 and TRBJ1-5; a possible D gene is TRBD1 (5 bases). This CDR3 comprises 12 residues. V lost 5 bases and J 8 bases, leaving 10 bases between the germline ends. CDR3: CASSPSGEPQHF. The CDR3 DNA reads TGTGCCAGCAGTCCCTCGGGGGAGCCCCAGCATTTT.

This clonotype has a count of ten or more. The rearrangement joins TRBV7-2 to TRBJ2-7; 13 bases agree with TRBD2. CDR3 length: 17 amino acids. With 5 bases clipped from V and 3 bases from J, the junction kept 10 bases outside the gene matches. The germline V gene has CDR1 SGHTA and CDR2 FQGNSA. Here the CDR3 DNA reads TGTGCCAGCAGCCATGGGACTAGCGGGACCCGGGTCTACGAGCAGTACTTC. This codes for CASSHGTSGTRVYEQYF. Full variable domain (outside the CDR3, taken from reference TRBV7-2 and TRBJ2-7): GAGVSQSPSNKVTEKGKDVELRCDPISGHTALYWYRQSLGQGLEFLIYFQGNSAPDKSGLPSDRFSAERTGGSVSTLTIQRTQQEDSAVYLCASSHGTSGTRVYEQYFGPGTRLTVT.

DNA of the CDR3: TGTGCCAGCAGTCTTCGGGACAGTAGGGAGCACGGGGAGCTGTTTTTT. It codes for CASSLRDSREHGELFF. The genes are TRBV28 and TRBJ2-2; 7 bases align to TRBD1. CDR1 and CDR2 (germline): MDHEN, SYDVKM. The CDR3 is 16 residues long. V was pared by 5 bases and J by 7 bases, with 13 bases of the junction left unmatched.

This clonotype was counted ten times or more. The chain couples TRBV7-8 to TRBJ2-5, with 7 positions matching TRBD2. V lost 2 bases, J lost 3 bases, and 12 bases stayed unmatched. The CDR3 runs 17 residues. Germline V gene data show CDR1 as SGHVS and CDR2 as FQNEAQ. This CDR3 is CASSLPEGGSPKETQYF. The CDR3 region has the DNA TGTGCCAGCAGCTTACCAGAAGGCGGGAGCCCGAAAGAGACCCAGTACTTC.

This chain joins TRBV11-2 and TRBJ2-3, with unresolved D. Trimming removed 5 bases at V and 2 bases at J, with 17 bases between. The CDR3 runs to 16 residues. The V gene's germline CDR1 is SGHAT and CDR2 FQNNGV. Here the CDR3 DNA reads TGTGCCAGCAGCCAGTTACTCAAACCCTCCACAGATACGCAGTATTTT. Its translation is CASSQLLKPSTDTQYF.

The chain is built from TRBV29-1 and TRBJ2-7, with unresolved D. This CDR3 has 11 amino acids. The ends were cut back, 6 bases at V and 5 bases at J, with 11 bases in the middle. CDR1 and CDR2 (germline): SQVTM, ANQGSEA. CDR3 protein: CSVVERHEQYF. In nucleotides, the CDR3 is TGCAGCGTAGTCGAGCGACACGAGCAGTACTTC.

This clonotype was seen only a few times. The chain couples TRBV4-1 to TRBJ1-4, with a tentative D call TRBD1 (5 bases). Between the trimmed V and J ends, which lost 0 bases and 5 bases, there was a span of 7 bases. This CDR3 region has 14 residues. Germline CDR1 and CDR2: MGHRA and YSYEKL. This CDR3 is CASSQDKGNEKLFF. The DNA of the CDR3 is TGCGCCAGCAGCCAAGATAAGGGGAATGAAAAACTGTTTTTT.

The chain combines TRBV6-2 or TRBV6-3 with TRBJ1-1, with D uncertain. This CDR3 spans 12 amino acids. V gave up 5 bases and J gave up 5 bases, with 9 bases separating them. Germline V CDR1 and CDR2: MNHEY, SVGEGT. The CDR3 reads CASSIQWTEAFF. The CDR3 region has the DNA TGTGCCAGCAGTATCCAGTGGACTGAAGCTTTCTTT.

This clonotype was seen ten or more times. V gene TRBV20-1 combines with J gene TRBJ2-1, with 8 bases identical to TRBD2. This CDR3 is built from 13 residues. Per the germline V gene, CDR1 is DFQATT and CDR2 is SNEGSKA (reference sequence). Losses at the gene ends were 3 bases for V and 6 bases for J; bases not matched to a gene: 4. The CDR3 spells CSASGRAGNEQFF. DNA of the CDR3: TGCAGTGCTAGCGGGAGGGCCGGCAATGAGCAGTTCTTC.

This clonotype was recorded a few times. V and J are TRBV12-3 or TRBV12-4 and TRBJ1-4; D not resolved. The CDR3 loop spans 13 amino acids. V lost 8 bases and J lost 4, with 11 bases in between. The CDR3 loop reads CASVEEGNEKLFF. The CDR3 DNA follows: TGTGCCAGCGTTGAAGAGGGTAATGAAAAACTGTTTTTT.

This chain uses TRBV2 with TRBJ1-6, with a weak D call TRBD1 (5 bases). V lost 6 bases and J lost 6, with 15 bases in between. The germline CDR1 and CDR2 sequences are SNHLY and FYNNEI. This CDR3 spans 15 amino acids. CDR3 region: CASSSQTAVNSPLHF. The CDR3 DNA is TGTGCCAGCAGCTCTCAGACAGCCGTTAATTCACCCCTCCACTTT.